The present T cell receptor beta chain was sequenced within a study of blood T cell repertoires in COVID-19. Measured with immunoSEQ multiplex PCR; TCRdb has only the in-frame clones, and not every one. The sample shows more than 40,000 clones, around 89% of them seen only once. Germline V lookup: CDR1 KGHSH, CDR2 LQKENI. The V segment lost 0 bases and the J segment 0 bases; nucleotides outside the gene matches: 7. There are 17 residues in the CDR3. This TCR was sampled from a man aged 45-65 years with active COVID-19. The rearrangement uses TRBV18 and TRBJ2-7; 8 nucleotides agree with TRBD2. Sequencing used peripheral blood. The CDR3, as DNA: TGTGCCAGCTCACCACCGCAAAGGCTAGCGGGCTCCTACGAGCAGTACTTC. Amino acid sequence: CASSPPQRLAGSYEQYF.